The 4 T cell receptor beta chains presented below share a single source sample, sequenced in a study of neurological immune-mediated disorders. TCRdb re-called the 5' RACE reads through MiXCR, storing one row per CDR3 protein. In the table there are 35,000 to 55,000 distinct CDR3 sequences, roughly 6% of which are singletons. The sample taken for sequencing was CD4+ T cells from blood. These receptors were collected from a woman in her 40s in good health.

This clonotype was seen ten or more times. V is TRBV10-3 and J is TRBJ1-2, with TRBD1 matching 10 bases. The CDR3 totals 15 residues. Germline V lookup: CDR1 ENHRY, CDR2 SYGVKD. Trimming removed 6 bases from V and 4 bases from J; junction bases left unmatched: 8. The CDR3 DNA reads TGTGCCATCAGCGGACAGGGGGGGCTTTTCTATGGCTACACCTTC. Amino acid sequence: CAISGQGGLFYGYTF.

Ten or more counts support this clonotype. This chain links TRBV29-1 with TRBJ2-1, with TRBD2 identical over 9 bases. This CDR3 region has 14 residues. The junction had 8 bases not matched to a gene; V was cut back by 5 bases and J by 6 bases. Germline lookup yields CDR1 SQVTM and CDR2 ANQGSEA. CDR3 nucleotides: TGCAGCGTTTGGACTAGCGCGGTCCCCAATGAGCAGTTCTTC. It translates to CSVWTSAVPNEQFF.

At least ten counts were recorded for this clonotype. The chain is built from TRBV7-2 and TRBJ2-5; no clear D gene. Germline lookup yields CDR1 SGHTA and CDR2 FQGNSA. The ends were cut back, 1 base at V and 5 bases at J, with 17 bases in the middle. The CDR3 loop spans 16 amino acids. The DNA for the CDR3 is TGTGCCAGCAGCTTAGTTGGCGGACGGCCCCAGGAGACCCAGTACTTC. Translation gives CASSLVGGRPQETQYF.

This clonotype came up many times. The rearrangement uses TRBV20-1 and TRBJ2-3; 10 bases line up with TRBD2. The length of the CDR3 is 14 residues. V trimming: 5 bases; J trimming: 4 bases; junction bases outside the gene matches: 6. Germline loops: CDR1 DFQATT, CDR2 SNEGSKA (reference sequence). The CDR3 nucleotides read TGCAGTGCTGCCACTAGCGGGACTTCAGATACGCAGTATTTT. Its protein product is CSAATSGTSDTQYF.